The source of this TCR beta chain is a study of T cells in Graves' hyperthyroidism and ophthalmopathy. Study-wide points: Clonotypes that were expanded in thyroid above 0.001 mostly appeared in blood too. With a median lead of 6.5 months before onset, the model predicted ophthalmopathy.

Lactation, pregnancy, other autoimmune disease or uncontrolled infection excluded patients. PBMCs were derived from about 10 ml fresh peripheral blood. The V gene lost 0 bases and the J gene lost 4 bases, with 9 bases spanning the gap. CDR1 and CDR2 from the germline V gene are SEHNR and FQNEAQ (reference sequence). The CDR3 is made up of 14 amino acids. This clonotype was seen ten or more times. Antigen specificity is unknown. TCR beta CDR3 region amplification was performed from RNA transcripts. HTBI primers drove first-round RT-PCR of the TCR CDR3. MiXCR was run by TCRdb on the multiplex PCR reads, yielding one entry per CDR3 protein. The table has some 360,000 distinct CDR3 sequences, about 15% seen once; the top ten hold approximately 11%.

The chain is built from TRBV7-9 and TRBJ1-1; the D is unclear. The clonotype was recovered from a woman aged 55-70 years with Graves' hyperthyroidism. Input material: blood. The chain's CDR3 is CASSLARGLTEAFF. CDR3 in DNA: TGTGCCAGCAGCTTAGCTAGAGGGCTCACTGAAGCTTTCTTT.